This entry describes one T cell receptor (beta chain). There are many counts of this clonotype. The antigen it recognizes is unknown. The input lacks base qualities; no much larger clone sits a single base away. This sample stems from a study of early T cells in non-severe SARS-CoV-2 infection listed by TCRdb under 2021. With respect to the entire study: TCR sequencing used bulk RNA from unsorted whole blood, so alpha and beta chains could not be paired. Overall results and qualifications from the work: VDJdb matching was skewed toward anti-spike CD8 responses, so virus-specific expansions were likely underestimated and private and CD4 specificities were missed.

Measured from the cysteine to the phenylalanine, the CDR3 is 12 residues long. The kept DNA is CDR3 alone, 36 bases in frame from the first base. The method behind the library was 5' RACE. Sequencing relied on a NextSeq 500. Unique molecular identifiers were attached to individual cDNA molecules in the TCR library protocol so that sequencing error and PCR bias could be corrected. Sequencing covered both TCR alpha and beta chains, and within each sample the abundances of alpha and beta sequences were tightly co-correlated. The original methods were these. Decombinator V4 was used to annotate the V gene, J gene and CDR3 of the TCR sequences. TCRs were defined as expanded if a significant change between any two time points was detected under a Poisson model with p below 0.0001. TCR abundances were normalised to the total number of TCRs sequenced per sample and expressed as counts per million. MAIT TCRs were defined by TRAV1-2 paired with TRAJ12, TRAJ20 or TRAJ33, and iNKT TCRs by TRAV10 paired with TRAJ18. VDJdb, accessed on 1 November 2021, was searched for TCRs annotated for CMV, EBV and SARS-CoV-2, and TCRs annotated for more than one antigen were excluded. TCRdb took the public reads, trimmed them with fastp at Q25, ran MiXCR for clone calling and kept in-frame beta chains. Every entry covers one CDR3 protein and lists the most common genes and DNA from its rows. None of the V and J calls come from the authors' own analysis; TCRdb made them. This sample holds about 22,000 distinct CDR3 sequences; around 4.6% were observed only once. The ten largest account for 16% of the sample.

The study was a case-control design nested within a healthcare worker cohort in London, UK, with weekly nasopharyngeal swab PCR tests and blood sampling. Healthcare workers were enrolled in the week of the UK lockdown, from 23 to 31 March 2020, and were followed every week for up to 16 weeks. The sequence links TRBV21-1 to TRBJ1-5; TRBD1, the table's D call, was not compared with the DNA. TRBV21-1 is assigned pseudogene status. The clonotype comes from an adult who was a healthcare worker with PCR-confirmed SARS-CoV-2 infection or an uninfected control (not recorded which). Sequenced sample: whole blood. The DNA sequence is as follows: TGTGCCAGCAGCCACAGGGTTCAGCCCCAGCATTTT. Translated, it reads CASSHRVQPQHF.